This paragraph reports one TCR beta chain. Its binding antigen is unknown. Base-call qualities are not available, and no considerably larger clone is one nucleotide away. V is trimmed back by 8 bases and J by 4 bases, and the junction contains 12 bases that no gene match accounts for. CDR1 MNHNS and CDR2 SASEGT are derived from the germline V gene. Including cysteine and phenylalanine, the CDR3 has 15 amino acids. Only the CDR3 portion is preserved as DNA: 45 bases, with reading frame beginning at the first base. The High Capacity cDNA Reverse Transcription Kit was used to reverse transcribe all of the isolated RNA, meaning that expressed TCRB transcripts were what got sequenced. Deep immunoSEQ sequencing was performed on naive, central memory and regulatory T cell samples, with an average of around 3.4 million total reads per sample. Sorted cells were lysed in RLT buffer and RNA was extracted with DNase-treated RNeasy Micro or Mini kits, depending on cell number. To prevent cross-contamination, each cell subset was processed individually, whereas patient and healthy donor samples were processed jointly. TCRB sequences were amplified from cDNA with the immunoSEQ multiplex PCR, producing 87-bp fragments spanning the CDR3 region. The amplicons were sequenced using the Illumina HiSeq platform. In the paper's pipeline: Synthetic template baselines were used to correct PCR bias computationally, reads within Hamming distance 2 were collapsed together, and singletons that could not be merged were discarded. Reads were aligned against IMGT to assign V, D and J genes, CDR3 length and insertions or deletions at six rearrangement sites. Within each subset, clonotype counts were normalized to the number of sorted cells before true diversity and Gini coefficients were calculated with the tcR R package. The overlap coefficient, calculated on TCRB nucleotide sequences, was used to measure repertoire sharing. Out-of-frame TCRB sequences from naive cells were analyzed to stand in for the pre-selection repertoire. Entries here come from immuneACCESS through TCRdb and include only in-frame sequences with V and J called. Some clones fail to appear in such tables; in the studies checked, an unresolved V gene covers under half of the shortfall, and the cause of the remainder is unknown. V, J and clone size were drawn from that table, and D and trimming were deduced from the DNA. The sample contains hundreds of thousands of clones, around 30% of them found a single time. The ten most abundant clones make up 0.065% of the sample.

The sample belongs to a study of beta chain features in type 1 diabetes (dated by TCRdb to the late 2010s). Regarding the study in general: No differences in mean age, gender distribution, total cell number or subset yield were found between patients and healthy donors. A total of 100 million to 140 million sorted cells were examined across all samples, and the number of cells per subset was strongly correlated with RNA yield. In the study, recently diagnosed type 1 diabetes patients and matched healthy donors were compared on the TCRB repertoires of their sorted circulating CD4+ T cell subsets. Whereas all 28 donors provided naive and central memory subsets, regulatory and stem cell-like memory subsets were isolated from just 8 patients and about 8 healthy donors. The research as a whole found: Shorter templates might be favored by PCR, yet because patient and control samples were amplified and corrected together, any such skew would affect both groups equally. A moderate but significant shortening of TCRB CDR3 length was observed in type 1 diabetes patients in all four CD4+ subsets. Patients with type 1 diabetes made fewer insertions and deleted more nucleotides at VDJ recombination sites, implying thymic rearrangement abnormalities. Naive, central memory and regulatory TCRB repertoires appeared more similar among patients than among healthy donors. Sequencing cDNA rather than genomic DNA could over-represent highly expressing activated cells, although activation and CD3 levels did not differ between groups. Because the HLA sub-analyses included only small numbers of individuals, any influence of HLA type on TCRB rearrangement was left unresolved.

Each donor gave one peripheral blood draw, approximately 110 mL on average, collected into heparinised tubes. A BD FACSAria II was used to sort naive, central memory, regulatory and stem cell-like memory CD4+ T cells with a panel that included CD45RO, CCR7, CD25, CD127, CD95 and CD27. All sorted populations exceeded 98% purity. PBMCs were isolated right away by Lymphoprep density gradient centrifugation and were stained directly, without culture. To minimize batch effects, samples were stained and sorted in pairs, one healthy donor with one patient per experiment. Sequencing was done on a sample of naive CD4+ T cells from blood. The sample's cell subset or site, from its label and the paper: true naive CD4+ T cells. Recombination joined TRBV6-1 with TRBJ1-1; 8 bases in between match TRBD1. The clonotype originates from a man aged 18 to 35 in good health. The sequenced DNA: TGTGCCAGCTCGCCCTTACAGGGGGGAGGCACTGAAGCTTTCTTT. It encodes CASSPLQGGGTEAFF.